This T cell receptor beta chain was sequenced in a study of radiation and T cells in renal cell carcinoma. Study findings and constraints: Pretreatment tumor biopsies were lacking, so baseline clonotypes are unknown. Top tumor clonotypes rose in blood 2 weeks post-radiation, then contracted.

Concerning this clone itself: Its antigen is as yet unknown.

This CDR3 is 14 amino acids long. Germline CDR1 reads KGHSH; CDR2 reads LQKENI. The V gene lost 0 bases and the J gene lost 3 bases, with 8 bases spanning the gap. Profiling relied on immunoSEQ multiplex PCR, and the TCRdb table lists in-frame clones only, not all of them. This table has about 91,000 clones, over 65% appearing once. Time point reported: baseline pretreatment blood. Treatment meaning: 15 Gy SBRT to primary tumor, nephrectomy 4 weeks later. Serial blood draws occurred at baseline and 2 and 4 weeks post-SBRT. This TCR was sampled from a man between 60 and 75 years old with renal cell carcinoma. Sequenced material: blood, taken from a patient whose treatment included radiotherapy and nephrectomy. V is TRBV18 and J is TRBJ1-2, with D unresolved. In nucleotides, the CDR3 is TGTGCCAGCTCACCACCTTTAATCGACTATGGCTACACCTTC. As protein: CASSPPLIDYGYTF.